The 11 T cell receptor beta chains reported below all come from one sample, sequenced in a study of brain metastases from non-small cell lung cancer. The data were produced by immunoSEQ multiplex PCR, yet TCRdb's version contains in-frame clones alone and is incomplete. This sample has approximately 540 clones, with about 89% found just once. Sequences were obtained from tissue from a brain metastasis. These receptors originate from a donor over 35 with non-small cell lung cancer.

This clone was seen a single time. The chain recombines TRBV19 with TRBJ1-1; TRBD1 is a possible D gene (5 bases). The CDR3 consists of 13 residues. Germline CDR1 reads LNHDA; CDR2 reads SQIVND (reference sequence). V was shortened by 5 bases and J by 5 bases, with 12 bases between the two germline ends. The CDR3 DNA is TGTGCCAGTAGTTCTCAGGGTCGGACTGAAGCTTTCTTT. The encoded protein is CASSSQGRTEAFF.

This clone was found once. The V call is TRBV10-3, the J call TRBJ2-3; D gene uncertain. This CDR3 has 17 amino acids. Trimming took off 3 bases at V and 4 bases at J, with 20 bases between the two ends. CDR1 ENHRY and CDR2 SYGVKD come from the germline V gene. The CDR3 coding sequence is TGTGCCATCAGTGAATATGGGTTGGGATCAGAGGCAGATACGCAGTATTTT. Its translation is CAISEYGLGSEADTQYF.

Concerning this clone itself: Other DNA sequences within the sample encode an identical CDR3. The chain uses TRBV11-1 and TRBJ1-1, with D hard to call. The V and J ends lost 2 bases and 4 bases respectively, with 8 bases between them. The germline V gene has CDR1 SGHAT and CDR2 FQDESV (reference sequence). The CDR3 is 13 amino acids. This CDR3 reads CASSLRRGTEAFF. The DNA for the CDR3 is TGTGCCAGCAGCTTAAGGCGGGGCACTGAAGCTTTCTTT.

The chain uses TRBV10-3 and TRBJ1-2; TRBD1 aligns across 9 bases. The CDR3 has 14 residues. CDR1 and CDR2 from the germline V gene are ENHRY and SYGVKD. V lost 7 bases to trimming and J lost 4 bases; unmatched junction nucleotides: 7. The CDR3 coding sequence is TGTGCCATCACTCCGGGACAGGGAGGCTATGGCTACACCTTC. As protein: CAITPGQGGYGYTF.

This chain uses TRBV2 with TRBJ1-4, with a tentative D call TRBD1 (5 bases). The CDR3 is 18 residues long. CDR1 SNHLY and CDR2 FYNNEI come from the germline V gene. The V end lost 4 bases, the J end lost 7 bases, and 25 bases lay between the germline ends. CDR3 region: CASSAPRGGRVVGEKLFF. The CDR3 nucleotides are TGTGCCAGCAGTGCCCCCCGGGGGGGAAGGGTCGTCGGTGAAAAACTGTTTTTT.

Note on this clone: An end of the junction does not agree with germline; a read error may underlie this. This chain links TRBV6-2 or TRBV6-3 with TRBJ1-5; the match to TRBD1 covers 7 bases. The CDR3 length is 16 residues. Per the germline V gene, CDR1 is MNHEY and CDR2 is SVGEGT. The CDR3 is CASSQFQGGGDQPQHF. CDR3 DNA sequence: TGTGCCAGCAGCCAATTTCAGGGGGGAGGGGATCAACCCCAGCATTTT.

The rearrangement uses TRBV28 and TRBJ2-7, with D possibly matching TRBD1 (6 bases). With 7 bases removed from V and 4 bases from J, the gap between germline ends came to 29 bases. Germline lookup yields CDR1 MDHEN and CDR2 SYDVKM. This CDR3 comprises 18 residues. CDR3 region: CASKGQLGTQDGTYEQYF. The CDR3 region has the DNA TGTGCCAGCAAAGGTCAACTCGGGACACAGGATGGCACATACGAGCAGTACTTC.

The chain joins TRBV6-5 to TRBJ2-2; D uncertain. V dropped 0 bases and J dropped 7 bases, with 6 bases sitting between them. The germline V gene has CDR1 MNHEY and CDR2 SVGAGI. The CDR3 spans 13 residues. In DNA form, the CDR3 reads TGTGCCAGCAGTTACTCGGGTGGCGGGGAGCTGTTTTTT. Encoded protein: CASSYSGGGELFF.

Here the CDR3 DNA reads TGTGCCAGCAGTTACAGGGGGGGGAATGAAAAACTGTTTTTT. Translated, it gives CASSYRGGNEKLFF. The chain couples TRBV6-5 to TRBJ1-4, with a possible D match to TRBD1 (6 bases). Trimming pared 2 bases from V and 5 bases from J, leaving 9 bases between. Germline CDR1 is MNHEY and CDR2 is SVGAGI. The CDR3 consists of 14 residues.

The chain couples TRBV5-1 to TRBJ1-5; D unresolved. The CDR3 loop spans 15 amino acids. V was pared by 0 bases and J by 4 bases, with 11 bases between. Germline assignment: CDR1 SGHRS and CDR2 YFSETQ. CDR3 DNA: TGCGCCAGCAGCTTGGAATTGGGGTCTAATCAGCCCCAGCATTTT. Translated, it gives CASSLELGSNQPQHF.

The V gene is TRBV7-9, the J gene TRBJ1-5, with 7 bases lining up with TRBD1. The CDR3 is 15 amino acids. V shed 3 bases and J 0 bases; nucleotides not matched to a gene: 2. The germline V gene encodes CDR1 SEHNR and CDR2 FQNEAQ (reference sequence). The DNA of the CDR3 is TGTGCCAGCAGCTTCGGGACAGATAGCAATCAGCCCCAGCATTTT. Encoded protein: CASSFGTDSNQPQHF.